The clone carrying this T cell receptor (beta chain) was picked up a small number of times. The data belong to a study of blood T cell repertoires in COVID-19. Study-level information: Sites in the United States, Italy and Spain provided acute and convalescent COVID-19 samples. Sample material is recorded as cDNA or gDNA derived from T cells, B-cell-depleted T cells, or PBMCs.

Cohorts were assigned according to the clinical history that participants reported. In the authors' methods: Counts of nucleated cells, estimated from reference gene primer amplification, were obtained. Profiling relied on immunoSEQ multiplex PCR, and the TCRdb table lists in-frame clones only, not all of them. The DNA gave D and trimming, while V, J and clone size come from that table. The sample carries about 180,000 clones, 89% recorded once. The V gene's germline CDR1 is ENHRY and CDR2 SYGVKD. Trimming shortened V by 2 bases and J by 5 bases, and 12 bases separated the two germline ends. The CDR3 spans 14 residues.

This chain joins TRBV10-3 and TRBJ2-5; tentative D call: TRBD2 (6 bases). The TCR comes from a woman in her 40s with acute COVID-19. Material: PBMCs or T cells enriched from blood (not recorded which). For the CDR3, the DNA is TGTGCCATCAGTGAGACTAGCTTGGGCGAGACCCAGTACTTC. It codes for CAISETSLGETQYF.